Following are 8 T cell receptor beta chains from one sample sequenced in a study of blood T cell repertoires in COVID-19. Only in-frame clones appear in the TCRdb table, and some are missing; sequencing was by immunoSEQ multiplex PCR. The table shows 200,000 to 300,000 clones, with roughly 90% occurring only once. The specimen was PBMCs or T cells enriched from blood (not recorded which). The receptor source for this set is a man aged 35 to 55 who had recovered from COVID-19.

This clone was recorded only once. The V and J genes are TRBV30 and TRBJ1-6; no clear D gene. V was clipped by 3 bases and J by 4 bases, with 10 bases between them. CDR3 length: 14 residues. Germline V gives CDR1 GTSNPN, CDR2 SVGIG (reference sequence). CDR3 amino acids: CAWSIPRYNSPLHF. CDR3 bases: TGTGCCTGGAGCATTCCGAGATATAATTCACCCCTCCACTTT.

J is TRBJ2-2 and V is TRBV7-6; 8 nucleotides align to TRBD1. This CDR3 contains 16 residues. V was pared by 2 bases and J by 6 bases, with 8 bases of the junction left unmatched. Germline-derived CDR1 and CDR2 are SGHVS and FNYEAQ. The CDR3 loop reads CASSLLRTGWSGELFF. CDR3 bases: TGTGCCAGCAGCTTATTAAGGACAGGGTGGTCCGGGGAGCTGTTTTTT.

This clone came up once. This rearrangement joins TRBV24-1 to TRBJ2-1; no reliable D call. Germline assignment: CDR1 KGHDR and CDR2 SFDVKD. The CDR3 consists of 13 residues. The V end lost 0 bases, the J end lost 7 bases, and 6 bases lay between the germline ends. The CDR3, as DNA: TGTGCCACCAGTGATTTGCTGGAGAATGAGCAGTTCTTC. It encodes CATSDLLENEQFF.

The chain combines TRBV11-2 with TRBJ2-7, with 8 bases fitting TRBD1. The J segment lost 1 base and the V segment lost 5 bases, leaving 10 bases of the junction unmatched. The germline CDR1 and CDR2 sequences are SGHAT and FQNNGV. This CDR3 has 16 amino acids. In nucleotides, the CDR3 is TGTGCCAGCAGCACCGGACAGGGAGGTTTTTCCTACGAGCAGTACTTC. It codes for CASSTGQGGFSYEQYF.

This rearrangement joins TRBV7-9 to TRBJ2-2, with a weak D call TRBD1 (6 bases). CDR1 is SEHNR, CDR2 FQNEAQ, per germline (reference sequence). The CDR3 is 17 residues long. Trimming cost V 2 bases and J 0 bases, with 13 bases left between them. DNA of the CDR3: TGTGCCAGCAGCTTATTCATCCACAGGGCGAACACCGGGGAGCTGTTTTTT. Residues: CASSLFIHRANTGELFF.

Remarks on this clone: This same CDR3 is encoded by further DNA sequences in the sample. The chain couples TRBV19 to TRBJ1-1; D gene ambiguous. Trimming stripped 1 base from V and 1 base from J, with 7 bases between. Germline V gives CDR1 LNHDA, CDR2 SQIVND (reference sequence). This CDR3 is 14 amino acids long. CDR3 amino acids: CASSIGAGNTEAFF. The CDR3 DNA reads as TGTGCCAGTAGTATAGGAGCAGGGAACACTGAAGCTTTCTTT.

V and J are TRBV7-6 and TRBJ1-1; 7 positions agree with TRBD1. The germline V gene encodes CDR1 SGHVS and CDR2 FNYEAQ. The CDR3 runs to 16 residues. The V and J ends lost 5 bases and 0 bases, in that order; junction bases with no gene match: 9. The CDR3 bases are TGTGCCAGCAGCCAAAGGGGACAGATATTGAACACTGAAGCTTTCTTT. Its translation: CASSQRGQILNTEAFF. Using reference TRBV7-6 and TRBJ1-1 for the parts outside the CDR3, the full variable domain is GAGVSQSPRYKVTKRGQDVALRCDPISGHVSLYWYRQALGQGPEFLTYFNYEAQQDKSGLPNDRFSAERPEGSISTLTIQRTEQRDSAMYRCASSQRGQILNTEAFFGQGTRLTVV.

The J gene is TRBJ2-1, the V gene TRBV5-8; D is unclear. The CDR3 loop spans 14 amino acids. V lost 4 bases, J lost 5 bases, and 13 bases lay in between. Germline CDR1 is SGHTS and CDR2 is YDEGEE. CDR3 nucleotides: TGTGCCAGCAGCGGTAGGCAGGCCGACAATGAGCAGTTCTTC. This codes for CASSGRQADNEQFF.